This T cell receptor (beta chain) appears in the sequencing data of a study of T cell responses to AZD1222 COVID-19 vaccine. Germline V gene lookup returns CDR1 SGHTA and CDR2 FQGTGA. V was pared by 6 bases and J by 5 bases, with 11 bases between. There are 14 residues in the CDR3. Measured with immunoSEQ multiplex PCR; TCRdb has only the in-frame clones, and not every one. This table holds approximately 140,000 clones, roughly 90% found once. The input for sequencing was peripheral blood, taken on day 0 of AZD1222 vaccination. The genes are TRBV7-3 and TRBJ2-6, with D unresolved. The sequence came from an adult in good health. CDR3 nucleotide sequence: TGTGCCAGCAGGGAACTCAACCGGGCCAACGTCCTGACTTTC. Protein sequence: CASRELNRANVLTF.